One and the same sample provided the 8 T cell receptor beta chains below, sequenced in a study of T cell changes during pregnancy in multiple sclerosis. Produced via immunoSEQ multiplex PCR; TCRdb's table is partial and in-frame only. The sample has approximately 66,000 clones, 90% to 95% seen once; the top ten hold around 5.2%. This specimen consisted of CD8+ T cells from peripheral blood mononuclear cells, obtained before pregnancy. The receptors derive from a female donor with multiple sclerosis, enrolled in a pregnancy study.

This clone was picked up a small number of times. This chain joins TRBV27 and TRBJ1-4, with D unclear. Germline assignment: CDR1 MNHEY and CDR2 SMNVEV (reference sequence). The CDR3 length is 15 residues. V gave up 3 bases and J gave up 5 bases, with 13 bases separating them. CDR3 DNA sequence: TGTGCCAGCAGTTTGGTCCGGGAAAAGAATGAAAAACTGTTTTTT. Its protein product is CASSLVREKNEKLFF.

This clone was detected a few times. The gene calls are TRBV6-4 and TRBJ1-6, with unresolved D. The CDR3 length is 15 residues. V dropped 0 bases and J dropped 9 bases, with 12 bases sitting between them. From germline, CDR1 is MRHNA and CDR2 SNTAGT. The chain's CDR3 is CASSDSTGGTSPLHF. The CDR3, as DNA: TGTGCCAGCAGTGACTCGACGGGAGGAACTTCACCCCTCCACTTT.

The rearrangement links TRBV19 to TRBJ1-1; D gene ambiguous. V dropped 4 bases and J dropped 4 bases, with 10 bases sitting between them. The CDR3 spans 13 residues. CDR1 LNHDA and CDR2 SQIVND come from the germline V gene (reference sequence). CDR3 nucleotides: TGTGCCAGTAGTAGGACGGACTTCACTGAAGCTTTCTTT. Its translation is CASSRTDFTEAFF.

The chain is built from TRBV10-2 and TRBJ1-6; D is possibly TRBD1 (6 bases). CDR1 and CDR2 (germline): WSHSY, SAAADI. The V and J ends lost 2 bases and 9 bases respectively, with 11 bases between them. The CDR3 contains 14 residues. The CDR3 here is CASSETQGFSPLHF. CDR3 DNA: TGCGCCAGCAGTGAGACCCAGGGGTTTTCACCCCTCCACTTT.

This chain joins TRBV5-1 and TRBJ2-3, with a tentative D call TRBD1 (6 bases). Looked up from germline, CDR1 is SGHRS and CDR2 is YFSETQ. The V end was cut by 0 bases, the J end by 6 bases, with 14 bases between. The CDR3 length is 15 residues. For the CDR3, the DNA is TGCGCCAGCAGCTTGGGGGGGCCCGCCCCGGATACGCAGTATTTT. This translates into CASSLGGPAPDTQYF.

The V and J genes are TRBV7-2 and TRBJ2-7; the match to TRBD2 covers 10 bases. Germline CDR1 reads SGHTA; CDR2 reads FQGNSA. The junction had 2 bases not matched to a gene; V was cut back by 0 bases and J by 3 bases. This CDR3 is built from 15 residues. CDR3 bases: TGTGCCAGCAGCTTAGCAGCGGGGGGGATCTACGAGCAGTACTTC. Protein: CASSLAAGGIYEQYF.

This clone was detected only once. The chain combines TRBV4-2 with TRBJ1-1; D remains unclear. CDR3 size: 18 residues. V lost 2 bases, J lost 6 bases, and 25 bases lay in between. Germline assignment: CDR1 LGHNA and CDR2 YNFKEQ. The CDR3 DNA reads as TGTGCCAGCAGCCAAACCCTGACGGTACCGCCGGAGGGTCCTGAAGCTTTCTTT. Residues: CASSQTLTVPPEGPEAFF.

This chain joins TRBV11-2 and TRBJ2-1, with D maybe TRBD1 (5 bases). The germline gives CDR1 SGHAT, CDR2 FQNNGV. There are 17 residues in the CDR3. Trimming shortened V by 5 bases and J by 2 bases, and 19 bases separated the two germline ends. CDR3 nucleotide sequence: TGTGCCAGCAGCGTGGACACAGGCCCGGTGCCCTACAATGAGCAGTTCTTC. Residues: CASSVDTGPVPYNEQFF.